The present T cell receptor (beta chain) was sequenced within a study of blood T cell repertoires in COVID-19 (dated by TCRdb to the early 2020s). Regarding the research as a whole: Samples from collaborators originated in the United States, Italy and Spain and spanned both the acute and convalescent phases of COVID-19. Sample metadata almost always included a de-identified subject ID, COVID-19 status, age in years and sex. A freely available public database, intended as a resource for researchers studying the immune response to SARS-CoV-2, is where the repertoires were released. The dataset comprised deeply sampled blood TCRbeta repertoires from subjects exposed to, actively infected with, or recovered from COVID-19. The material from the prospective study consisted of cDNA or gDNA derived from T cells, B-cell-depleted T cells, or PBMCs. The samples were drawn from two sources: the first 160 participants of the ongoing ImmuneRACE study, and 950 to 1,500 subjects contributed by 6 global collaborators. Where available, HLA class I and class II types were obtained from metadata supplied by the sample provider rather than from assay-based typing. Here is what the overall study found, with its caveats: The quantity of clinical and demographic metadata differed by source and by participant and was supplied without curation.

Whole blood was collected in K2EDTA tubes by collaborating institutions according to the institutions' own protocols. For TCRbeta analysis, collaborators shipped samples as frozen whole blood, isolated PBMCs, or DNA extracted from either of those sample types. V lost 0 bases and J lost 1 base; the stretch between them is 10 bases long. Reading the germline V gene (reference sequence) gives CDR1 GTSNPN and CDR2 SVGIG. The CDR3, cysteine through phenylalanine, is 15 amino acids long. This entry keeps only the CDR3 DNA: 45 bases, framed from base 1. The immunoSEQ Assay, a bias-controlled multiplex PCR, was used to amplify TCRbeta CDR3 regions from genomic DNA. Concerning the study's data processing: The number of nucleated cells in each sample was estimated from the amplification of reference gene primers within the assay. To quantify the absolute abundance of each unique TCRbeta CDR3 rearrangement, sequence reads were collapsed and filtered. For each sample, productive Simpson clonality was calculated by taking the square root of Simpson's diversity index across productive rearrangements. TCRdb's version of the immuneACCESS table is confined to in-frame rearrangements and falls short of the full clone set. An unresolved V gene accounts for under half of the shortfall where checked; the remainder is of unknown origin. For V, J and clone size, that table is used; D and trimming come from the DNA. This sample lists about 120,000 clones; about 84% were detected once. The ten top clones hold 1.5% to 1.9% of the sample.

This clone occurred a few times. Its antigen remains unidentified. Within one base of it there is no much larger clone, and no base qualities were kept. This sequence uses TRBV30 and TRBJ1-3; the D gene cannot be named for sure. Sequencing was done on a sample of peripheral blood. The TCR comes from a man aged 45 to 65 with acute or convalescent COVID-19. DNA sequence: TGTGCCTGGAGTGTAAGCTCCGGTTCTGGAAACACCATATATTTT. Its protein is CAWSVSSGSGNTIYF.